Following are 10 T cell receptor beta chains from one sample sequenced in a study of cytomegalovirus exposure and HLA in healthy donors. The PCR employed 60 Vbeta primers together with 13 Jbeta primers. This table comes from immunoSEQ multiplex PCR, and its TCRdb copy is limited to in-frame clones, with some not included. In total, the table holds 45,000 or so clones. Sequenced: PBMCs. The source is a male donor in good health and CMV-seronegative.

The V call is TRBV18, the J call TRBJ1-2, with D tentatively TRBD1 (6 bases). Trimming took off 0 bases at V and 4 bases at J, with 12 bases between the two ends. Germline assignment: CDR1 KGHSH and CDR2 LQKENI. The CDR3 is 15 amino acids. DNA of the CDR3: TGTGCCAGCTCACCACCGTTACAGGGAATCTATGGCTACACCTTC. Translating gives CASSPPLQGIYGYTF.

The chain combines TRBV4-2 with TRBJ1-5; TRBD1 matches at 9 bases. The CDR3 has 21 amino acids. V trimming: 1 base; J trimming: 0 bases; junction bases outside the gene matches: 16. CDR1 is LGHNA, CDR2 YNFKEQ, per germline. This chain's CDR3 is CASSQGISGTGPKNSNQPQHF. The CDR3 DNA is TGTGCCAGCAGCCAAGGGATATCCGGGACAGGGCCGAAGAATAGCAATCAGCCCCAGCATTTT.

The chain joins TRBV4-2 to TRBJ1-2, with D uncertain. Germline V gene sequence: CDR1 LGHNA, CDR2 YNFKEQ. The CDR3 runs to 13 residues. The V end was cut by 0 bases, the J end by 4 bases, with 6 bases between. Here the CDR3 reads CASSQDRGYGYTF. The DNA of the CDR3 is TGTGCCAGCAGCCAAGATCGCGGCTATGGCTACACCTTC.

This chain links TRBV4-2 with TRBJ1-1, with a possible D match to TRBD1 (5 bases). Trimming cost V 2 bases and J 11 bases, with 12 bases left between them. The CDR3 loop spans 12 amino acids. Germline-derived CDR1 and CDR2 are LGHNA and YNFKEQ. The CDR3 reads CASSQNRDSAFF. CDR3 DNA: TGTGCCAGCAGCCAAAACCGGGACTCTGCTTTCTTT.

This chain uses TRBV18 with TRBJ1-1; 8 bases align to TRBD1. J gave up 1 base and V 2 bases, and 3 bases lay outside the gene matches. The CDR3 totals 15 residues. Germline lookup yields CDR1 KGHSH and CDR2 LQKENI. Here the CDR3 reads CASSPAGTGNTEAFF. CDR3 nucleotides: TGTGCCAGCTCACCAGCTGGGACAGGGAACACTGAAGCTTTCTTT.

The V and J genes are TRBV5-6 and TRBJ1-2; the match to TRBD1 covers 7 bases. This CDR3 spans 16 amino acids. V lost 0 bases, J lost 8 bases, and 13 bases stayed unmatched. The germline V gene has CDR1 SGHDT and CDR2 YYEEEE. In nucleotides, the CDR3 is TGTGCCAGCAGCTTGGCTGACGCAGGGGGTAGTTTCGGCTACACCTTC. Its translation: CASSLADAGGSFGYTF.

This rearrangement joins TRBV6-6 to TRBJ2-1; the D gene is possibly TRBD2 (6 bases). Germline CDR1 reads MNHNY; CDR2 reads SVGAGI (reference sequence). Trimming shortened V by 0 bases and J by 9 bases, and 18 bases separated the two germline ends. This CDR3 spans 16 amino acids. This CDR3 is CASSYSGDSFNGEQFF. The CDR3 DNA is TGTGCCAGCAGTTACTCGGGGGACTCGTTCAACGGTGAGCAGTTCTTC.

The chain recombines TRBV4-3 with TRBJ1-2, with 7 bases lining up with TRBD1. The germline V gene has CDR1 LGHNA and CDR2 YSLEER. V was clipped by 1 base and J by 8 bases; unmatched bases: 13. There are 16 residues in the CDR3. DNA of the CDR3: TGCGCCAGCAGCCAAGTCCCCCAGGGGGGTCTATCCGGCTACACCTTC. It yields the protein CASSQVPQGGLSGYTF.

The rearrangement uses TRBV5-1 and TRBJ1-2, with TRBD1 matching over 9 bases. CDR1 is SGHRS, CDR2 YFSETQ, per germline. Trimming cost V 5 bases and J 6 bases; bases outside gene matches: 11. The CDR3 sequence is 15 residues long. The CDR3 coding sequence is TGCGCCAGCAGTAAGCGAACAGGGGGCGCCGATGGCTACACCTTC. This sequence encodes CASSKRTGGADGYTF.

J is TRBJ2-3 and V is TRBV27; D possibly corresponds to TRBD2 (6 bases). Germline loops: CDR1 MNHEY, CDR2 SMNVEV (reference sequence). This CDR3 is built from 16 residues. V was pared by 4 bases and J by 0 bases, with 14 bases between. CDR3 sequence (DNA): TGTGCCAGCAGTTCCCCCGCGGGGAATAGCACAGATACGCAGTATTTT. The encoded protein is CASSSPAGNSTDTQYF.